Listed below are T cell receptor beta chains from one sample, sequenced in a study of shared clonotypes between healthy human individuals. Sequencing used immunoSEQ multiplex PCR; TCRdb keeps in-frame clones, though not all of them. Of about 1.9 million clones in the sample, 90% to 95% are singletons; the top ten hold approximately 1.7%. The sample taken for sequencing was naive CD8+ T cells from PBMCs. These receptors all come from a man aged 18-30 years in good health. Some clones in this sample may be carry-over from other donors' samples. Each CDR3 is given with its conserved first and last residue. The D gene is left open where the match is weak. Rows may omit the clone size; those that give it use once, few, many or a size class.

D gene: -
V gene: TRBV19
clone size: few
J gene: TRBJ1-1
CDR3 DNA: TGTGCCAGTTTCAGGGATGGGGTCAACACTGAAGCTTTCTTT
CDR3 protein: CASFRDGVNTEAFF

D gene: -
V gene: TRBV9
clone size: -
J gene: TRBJ2-3
CDR3 DNA: TGTGCCAGCAGCGAGGGGATCACAGATACGCAGTATTTT
CDR3 protein: CASSEGITDTQYF

D gene: TRBD2
V gene: TRBV7-9
clone size: -
J gene: TRBJ2-7
CDR3 DNA: TGTGCCAGCAGCTTAGTCGGGGGTAGCGGGAGGGTCGGCGGCGAGCAGTACTTC
CDR3 protein: CASSLVGGSGRVGGEQYF

D gene: -
V gene: TRBV2
clone size: -
J gene: TRBJ2-1
CDR3 DNA: TGTGCCAGCAGTGAAGGGAGCTCCTACAATGAGCAGTTCTTC
CDR3 protein: CASSEGSSYNEQFF

D gene: -
V gene: TRBV19
clone size: once
J gene: TRBJ1-2
CDR3 DNA: TGTGCCAGTAGTATAGACTGGGAGGACACGGGCTATGGCTACACCTTC
CDR3 protein: CASSIDWEDTGYGYTF

D gene: -
V gene: TRBV9
clone size: -
J gene: TRBJ2-3
CDR3 DNA: TGTGCCAGCAGCGTAGAAGGCAGGGAGGCAGATACGCAGTATTTT
CDR3 protein: CASSVEGREADTQYF

D gene: TRBD2
V gene: TRBV29-1
clone size: -
J gene: TRBJ2-3
CDR3 DNA: TGCAGCGCCCTAAACACGAAGGGACTATCCACTCCCTTTCCCACAGATACGCAGTATTTT
CDR3 protein: CSALNTKGLSTPFPTDTQYF

D gene: TRBD2
V gene: TRBV30
clone size: once
J gene: TRBJ2-5
CDR3 DNA: TGTGCCTGGAGTGTCGGGAGCGGGAGGGCCGGGGAGACCCAGTACTTC
CDR3 protein: CAWSVGSGRAGETQYF

D gene: TRBD1
V gene: TRBV10-3
clone size: -
J gene: TRBJ2-1
CDR3 DNA: TGTGCCATCAGTGCCGCAAAGGGGCAGGGGGACAATGAGCAGTTCTTC
CDR3 protein: CAISAAKGQGDNEQFF

D gene: TRBD2
V gene: TRBV7-9
clone size: -
J gene: TRBJ2-2
CDR3 DNA: TGTGCCAGCAGCTTAATCATTGTGTGGAGCGGGGGGAACACCGGGGAGCTGTTTTTT
CDR3 protein: CASSLIIVWSGGNTGELFF

D gene: TRBD1
V gene: TRBV29-1
clone size: -
J gene: TRBJ1-5
CDR3 DNA: TGCAGCGCAACAGGGGACGGCAATCAGCCCCAGCATTTT
CDR3 protein: CSATGDGNQPQHF

D gene: -
V gene: TRBV30
clone size: -
J gene: TRBJ1-4
CDR3 DNA: TGTGCCTGTCTGGGGTTGGGGACAACTAATGAAAAACTGTTTTTT
CDR3 protein: CACLGLGTTNEKLFF

D gene: -
V gene: TRBV25-1
clone size: -
J gene: TRBJ2-7
CDR3 DNA: TGTGCCAGCAGTGTCGGGTTCACCTACGAGCAGTACTTC
CDR3 protein: CASSVGFTYEQYF

D gene: -
V gene: TRBV5-8
clone size: -
J gene: TRBJ2-1
CDR3 DNA: TGTGCCAGCAGCTTGTCACCCCGAGAGCAGTTCTTC
CDR3 protein: CASSLSPREQFF

D gene: -
V gene: TRBV27
clone size: -
J gene: TRBJ2-1
CDR3 DNA: TGTGCCAGCAGCCTCAACGGTGGCAATGAGCAGTTCTTC
CDR3 protein: CASSLNGGNEQFF

D gene: -
V gene: TRBV27
clone size: -
J gene: TRBJ2-7
CDR3 DNA: TGTGCCAGCAGTAATTCCAGGTCCTACGAGCAGTACTTC
CDR3 protein: CASSNSRSYEQYF

D gene: -
V gene: TRBV29-1
clone size: -
J gene: TRBJ1-1
CDR3 DNA: TGCAGCGTTGGGCAGAACACTGAAGCTTTCTTT
CDR3 protein: CSVGQNTEAFF

D gene: TRBD1
V gene: TRBV7-7
clone size: -
J gene: TRBJ2-3
CDR3 DNA: TGTGCCAGCAGCCCCCTTGTGGACAGGGGGAACACAGATACGCAGTATTTT
CDR3 protein: CASSPLVDRGNTDTQYF

D gene: -
V gene: TRBV12-5
clone size: few
J gene: TRBJ1-1
CDR3 DNA: TGTGCTAGTGCCTCGGACAGCTCAATGAGGGTGAACACTGAAGCTTTCTTT
CDR3 protein: CASASDSSMRVNTEAFF

D gene: -
V gene: TRBV2
clone size: -
J gene: TRBJ2-1
CDR3 DNA: TGTGCCAGCAGTGGAGGCAGGGTGGTCTCCTACAATGAGCAGTTCTTC
CDR3 protein: CASSGGRVVSYNEQFF

D gene: -
V gene: TRBV11-2
clone size: -
J gene: TRBJ1-4
CDR3 DNA: TGTGCCAGCAGCCCAGGGACACTTGCAACTAATGAAAAACTGTTTTTT
CDR3 protein: CASSPGTLATNEKLFF

D gene: -
V gene: TRBV4-1
clone size: -
J gene: TRBJ1-2
CDR3 DNA: TGCGCCAGCAGCCAAGTCCCGGACAGTGGTGGCTACACCTTC
CDR3 protein: CASSQVPDSGGYTF

D gene: TRBD2
V gene: TRBV4-3
clone size: once
J gene: TRBJ2-2
CDR3 DNA: TGCGCCAGCAGCGATGGACTAGCGGGACTCACCGGGGAGCTGTTTTTT
CDR3 protein: CASSDGLAGLTGELFF

D gene: -
V gene: TRBV28
clone size: -
J gene: TRBJ1-1
CDR3 DNA: TGTGCCAGCAGTTTTAATTGGGTACCCATGAACACTGAAGCTTTCTTT
CDR3 protein: CASSFNWVPMNTEAFF

D gene: -
V gene: TRBV13
clone size: -
J gene: TRBJ2-5
CDR3 DNA: TGTGCCAGCAGCTTGTTGGGAGTACAAGAGACCCAGTACTTC
CDR3 protein: CASSLLGVQETQYF

D gene: -
V gene: TRBV19
clone size: -
J gene: TRBJ2-5
CDR3 DNA: TGTGCCAGTAGTATAGGCGGCCTAAAAGAGACCCAGTACTTC
CDR3 protein: CASSIGGLKETQYF

D gene: -
V gene: TRBV6-5
clone size: -
J gene: TRBJ1-5
CDR3 DNA: TGTGCCAGCAGTTACTCGAACCAGTATAGCAATCAGCCCCAGCATTTT
CDR3 protein: CASSYSNQYSNQPQHF

D gene: TRBD2
V gene: TRBV13
clone size: once
J gene: TRBJ2-5
CDR3 DNA: TGTGCCAGCAGTCCTACGGGGCGGGAGGCGCAAGAGACCCAGTACTTC
CDR3 protein: CASSPTGREAQETQYF

D gene: -
V gene: TRBV7-6
clone size: -
J gene: TRBJ2-7
CDR3 DNA: TGTGCCAGCAGCTTAGGCGGGGAATGGGTTCAGAACGAGCAGTACTTC
CDR3 protein: CASSLGGEWVQNEQYF

D gene: TRBD2
V gene: TRBV5-6
clone size: -
J gene: TRBJ2-6
CDR3 DNA: TGTGCCAGCAGCTTGGGGGCTAGCGGCTCTGGGGCCAACGTCCTGACTTTC
CDR3 protein: CASSLGASGSGANVLTF

D gene: -
V gene: TRBV7-9
clone size: -
J gene: TRBJ2-7
CDR3 DNA: TGTGCCAGCAGCTTAGCGACGGGTGACGAGCAGTACTTC
CDR3 protein: CASSLATGDEQYF

D gene: -
V gene: TRBV2
clone size: -
J gene: TRBJ2-5
CDR3 DNA: TGTGCCAGCAGTGACATCTTTCTAGGGGGGGTCGGAGAGACCCAGTACTTC
CDR3 protein: CASSDIFLGGVGETQYF

D gene: TRBD1
V gene: TRBV7-9
clone size: -
J gene: TRBJ1-1
CDR3 DNA: TGTGCCAGCAGCACCACGGGACAGGGCTATAACACTGAAGCTTTCTTT
CDR3 protein: CASSTTGQGYNTEAFF

D gene: -
V gene: TRBV4-3
clone size: -
J gene: TRBJ2-7
CDR3 DNA: TGCGCCAGCAGCCAAGACCTAGGGCGCAGGACTAATGAGCAGTACTTC
CDR3 protein: CASSQDLGRRTNEQYF

D gene: -
V gene: TRBV4-1
clone size: -
J gene: TRBJ2-3
CDR3 DNA: TGCGCCAGCAGCCACTCAGATACGCAGTATTTT
CDR3 protein: CASSHSDTQYF

D gene: -
V gene: TRBV11-2
clone size: -
J gene: TRBJ2-5
CDR3 DNA: TGTGCCAGCAGCTTAGATCGTAAACAGGGCGCTCGGAAGACCCAGTACTTC
CDR3 protein: CASSLDRKQGARKTQYF

D gene: -
V gene: TRBV4-3
clone size: -
J gene: TRBJ2-1
CDR3 DNA: TGCGCCAGCAGCGTTGCGGAGTGGGGGAACAATGAGCAGTTCTTC
CDR3 protein: CASSVAEWGNNEQFF

D gene: -
V gene: TRBV28
clone size: -
J gene: TRBJ1-4
CDR3 DNA: TGTGCCAGCAGTTATAATGAAAAACTGTTTTTT
CDR3 protein: CASSYNEKLFF

D gene: -
V gene: TRBV5-6
clone size: -
J gene: TRBJ2-6
CDR3 DNA: TGTGCCAGCAGCTTGGGGGGCGCAGTTGCTGGGGCCAACGTCCTGACTTTC
CDR3 protein: CASSLGGAVAGANVLTF

D gene: -
V gene: TRBV7-2
clone size: -
J gene: TRBJ1-1
CDR3 DNA: TGTGCCAGCAGCCCCGTATCCAGGCCCTCTGAAGCTTTCTTT
CDR3 protein: CASSPVSRPSEAFF

D gene: TRBD1
V gene: TRBV29-1
clone size: once
J gene: TRBJ2-7
CDR3 DNA: TGCAGCGTTCTTAGACCCGGGACAGGGGTTCGGAACGAGCAGTACTTC
CDR3 protein: CSVLRPGTGVRNEQYF

D gene: -
V gene: TRBV5-8
clone size: -
J gene: TRBJ1-2
CDR3 DNA: TGTGCCAGCAGCTTGTACACGGGGAAGGGTGGCTACACCTTC
CDR3 protein: CASSLYTGKGGYTF

D gene: -
V gene: TRBV7-2
clone size: -
J gene: TRBJ1-5
CDR3 DNA: TGTGCCAGCAGCCCTGACAGACAACAGCCCCAGCATTTT
CDR3 protein: CASSPDRQQPQHF

D gene: -
V gene: TRBV5-4
clone size: -
J gene: TRBJ2-7
CDR3 DNA: TGTGCCAGCAGCTTGAGGGACACCCCCTACGAGCAGTACTTC
CDR3 protein: CASSLRDTPYEQYF

D gene: TRBD1
V gene: TRBV28
clone size: few
J gene: TRBJ2-1
CDR3 DNA: TGTGCCACCGACAGGGGTGGGGATGAGCAGTTCTTC
CDR3 protein: CATDRGGDEQFF